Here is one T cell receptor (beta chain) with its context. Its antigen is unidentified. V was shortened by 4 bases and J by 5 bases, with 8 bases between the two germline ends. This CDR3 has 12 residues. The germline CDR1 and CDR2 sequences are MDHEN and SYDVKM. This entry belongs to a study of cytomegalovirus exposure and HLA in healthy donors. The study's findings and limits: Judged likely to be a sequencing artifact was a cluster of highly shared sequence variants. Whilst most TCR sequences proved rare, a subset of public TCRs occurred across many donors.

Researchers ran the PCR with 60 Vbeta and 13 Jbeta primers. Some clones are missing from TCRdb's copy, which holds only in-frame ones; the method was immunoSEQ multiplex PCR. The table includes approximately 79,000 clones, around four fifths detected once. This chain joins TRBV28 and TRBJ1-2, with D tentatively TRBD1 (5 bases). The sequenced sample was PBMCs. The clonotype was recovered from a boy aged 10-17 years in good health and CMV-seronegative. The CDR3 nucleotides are TGTGCCAGCAGTTCCGGACAATATGGCTACACCTTC. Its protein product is CASSSGQYGYTF.